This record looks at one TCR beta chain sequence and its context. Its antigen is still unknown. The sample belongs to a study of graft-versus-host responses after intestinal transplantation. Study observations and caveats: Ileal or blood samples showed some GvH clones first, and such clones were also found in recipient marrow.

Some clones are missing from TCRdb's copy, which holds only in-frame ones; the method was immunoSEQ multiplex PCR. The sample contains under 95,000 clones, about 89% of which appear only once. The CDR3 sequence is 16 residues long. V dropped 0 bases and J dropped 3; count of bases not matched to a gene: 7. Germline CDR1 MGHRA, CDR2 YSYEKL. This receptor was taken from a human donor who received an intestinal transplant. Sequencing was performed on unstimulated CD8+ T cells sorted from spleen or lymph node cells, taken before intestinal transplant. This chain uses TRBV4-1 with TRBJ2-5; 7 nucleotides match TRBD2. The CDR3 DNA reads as TGCGCCAGCAGCCAAGAGTTTCCGGGGAGGGAAGAGACCCAGTACTTC. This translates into CASSQEFPGREETQYF.